Each of the 28 T cell receptor beta chains below was sequenced from the same sample in a study of blood T cell repertoires in COVID-19. Sequenced by immunoSEQ multiplex PCR; TCRdb stores in-frame clones only, minus some. The sample contains 200,000 to 250,000 clones, about four fifths of which appear only once. The sequencing input was peripheral blood. These receptor sequences come from an elderly woman with COVID-19, enrolled during active disease.

In this sample, this clone turned up once. The chain joins TRBV7-2 to TRBJ2-2; D possibly corresponds to TRBD2 (6 bases). V was cut by 4 bases and J by 6 bases, with 15 bases left in between. The CDR3 length is 15 residues. Germline assignment: CDR1 SGHTA and CDR2 FQGNSA. CDR3: CASSSTSWGAGELFF. The CDR3 DNA is TGTGCCAGCAGCTCAACTTCGTGGGGGGCCGGGGAGCTGTTTTTT. The full variable domain, with the rest looked up from reference TRBV7-2 and TRBJ2-2, is GAGVSQSPSNKVTEKGKDVELRCDPISGHTALYWYRQSLGQGLEFLIYFQGNSAPDKSGLPSDRFSAERTGGSVSTLTIQRTQQEDSAVYLCASSSTSWGAGELFFGEGSRLTVL.

This chain links TRBV5-4 with TRBJ1-2; the D gene is possibly TRBD1 (6 bases). CDR1 and CDR2 from the germline V gene are SGHNT and YYREEE (reference sequence). V was trimmed by 3 bases and J by 8 bases, leaving 11 bases between them. The CDR3 is made up of 12 amino acids. The DNA of the CDR3 is TGTGCCAGCAGCTCGGCCAGGGGAGGCTACACCTTC. As protein: CASSSARGGYTF.

The rearrangement links TRBV9 to TRBJ2-5; 7 bases agree with TRBD2. Trimming at V came to 3 bases and at J to 3 bases, leaving 8 bases not matched to a gene. The CDR3 is 15 residues long. Germline V gives CDR1 SGDLS, CDR2 YYNGEE. The CDR3 loop reads CASSAGGGLKETQYF. In DNA, the CDR3 is TGTGCCAGCAGCGCCGGCGGGGGACTTAAAGAGACCCAGTACTTC.

The chain employs TRBV2 and TRBJ1-5; the D gene is possibly TRBD1 (5 bases). The CDR3 has 16 amino acids. Germline assignment: CDR1 SNHLY and CDR2 FYNNEI. V lost 6 bases and J lost 7, with 22 bases in between. The CDR3 coding sequence is TGTGCCAGCAGCCCTCCCGGGACGGGGGGAAGGCAGCCCCAGCATTTT. This translates into CASSPPGTGGRQPQHF.

The CDR3 DNA reads as TGTGCCAGTACCGAGACAGGGTGGGGCAATCAGCCCCAGCATTTT. Its translation is CASTETGWGNQPQHF. V usage is TRBV19 and J usage is TRBJ1-5; 7 bases are a match to TRBD1. After removal of 7 bases from V and 2 bases from J, the junction contained 8 bases not matched to a gene. There are 15 residues in the CDR3. Germline V CDR1 and CDR2: LNHDA, SQIVND (reference sequence).

This clone was recorded only once. The chain joins TRBV6-6 to TRBJ1-5; possible D gene TRBD1, 6 bases. CDR1 and CDR2 from the germline V gene are MNHNY and SVGAGI (reference sequence). This CDR3 has 14 amino acids. V lost 7 bases and J lost 2, with 12 bases in between. The CDR3 coding sequence is TGTGCCAGCACCTTACAGGGTGGCAATCAGCCCCAGCATTTT. This encodes CASTLQGGNQPQHF.

The V call is TRBV7-2, the J call TRBJ1-2, with 7 bases that match TRBD1. Trimming removed 2 bases from V and 3 bases from J; junction bases left unmatched: 3. CDR3 size: 14 residues. Germline CDR1 and CDR2: SGHTA and FQGNSA. The CDR3 DNA is TGTGCCAGCAGCTTAAGCAGGGGGGACTATGGCTACACCTTC. It translates to CASSLSRGDYGYTF.

The chain joins TRBV5-1 to TRBJ1-1, with TRBD1 matching 7 bases. V dropped 4 bases and J dropped 3; count of bases not matched to a gene: 3. The CDR3 is made up of 13 amino acids. CDR1 and CDR2 (germline): SGHRS, YFSETQ. The CDR3 DNA is TGCGCCAGCAGCCCACAGGGGTACACTGAAGCTTTCTTT. This encodes CASSPQGYTEAFF.

The chain employs TRBV3-1 (or the pseudogene TRBV3-2) and TRBJ1-1, with a tentative D call TRBD1 (6 bases). V was clipped by 1 base and J by 10 bases, with 16 bases between them. Per the germline V gene, CDR1 is LGHDT and CDR2 is YNNKEL (reference sequence). The CDR3 covers 14 residues. This CDR3 reads CASSQAGTQAPAFF. The CDR3 bases are TGTGCCAGCAGCCAAGCCGGGACACAGGCGCCAGCTTTCTTT.

This sequence joins TRBV3-1 (or the pseudogene TRBV3-2) and TRBJ2-7; 9 nucleotides align to TRBD1. The germline gives CDR1 LGHDT, CDR2 YNNKEL (reference sequence). This CDR3 comprises 14 residues. The trim removed 3 bases at V and 4 bases at J, leaving 4 bases unmatched. The DNA of the CDR3 is TGTGCCAGCAGCCATAGGGGACAGGGATACGAGCAGTACTTC. Encoded protein: CASSHRGQGYEQYF.

This clone occurred a few times. The CDR3 here is CASSAGQGSSPLHF. The CDR3 coding sequence is TGTGCCAGCAGCGCCGGACAGGGTAGCTCACCCCTCCACTTT. The V and J genes are TRBV5-4 and TRBJ1-6; the match to TRBD1 covers 8 bases. CDR1 and CDR2 (germline): SGHNT, YYREEE (reference sequence). J lost 10 bases, V lost 4 bases, and 7 bases had no gene match. The CDR3 sequence is 14 residues long.

The chain links TRBV19 to TRBJ1-2, with 9 bases aligning to TRBD1. CDR1 is LNHDA, CDR2 SQIVND, per germline (reference sequence). The V gene end was trimmed by 10 bases and the J gene end by 6 bases; junction bases not matched to a gene: 9. This CDR3 region has 13 residues. CDR3 nucleotide sequence: TGTGCCAAAAACCTGGGGGACAGGGATGGCTACACCTTC. It encodes CAKNLGDRDGYTF.

Many counts were recorded for this clone. The genes are TRBV5-5 and TRBJ1-4; 7 positions agree with TRBD1. CDR3 length equals 14 residues. The germline gives CDR1 SGHKS, CDR2 YYEKEE (reference sequence). The J segment lost 5 bases and the V segment lost 4 bases, leaving 5 bases of the junction unmatched. This CDR3 is CASSPTGLNEKLFF. The CDR3, as DNA: TGTGCCAGCAGCCCGACAGGGTTAAATGAAAAACTGTTTTTT.

This chain links TRBV5-1 with TRBJ2-3; tentative D call: TRBD1 (6 bases). CDR3 size: 17 residues. Deletions cut 4 bases from V and 2 bases from J, with 20 bases between. Looked up from germline, CDR1 is SGHRS and CDR2 is YFSETQ. CDR3 sequence: CASSLRLGAGYTDTQYF. The CDR3, as DNA: TGCGCCAGCAGCCTAAGGTTGGGGGCGGGCTACACAGATACGCAGTATTTT.

The CDR3 is CASSSQGPVYNEQFF. The CDR3 nucleotides read TGCGCCAGCAGCTCGCAGGGGCCCGTATACAATGAGCAGTTCTTC. The chain employs TRBV5-1 and TRBJ2-1, with D perhaps matching TRBD1 (6 bases). Germline V CDR1 and CDR2: SGHRS, YFSETQ. Trimming shortened V by 3 bases and J by 4 bases, and 14 bases separated the two germline ends. The CDR3 spans 15 residues.

This sequence joins TRBV4-1 and TRBJ1-1; 8 nucleotides line up with TRBD1. The CDR3 extends over 15 amino acids. Germline V CDR1 and CDR2: MGHRA, YSYEKL. The V gene end was trimmed by 6 bases and the J gene end by 1 base; junction bases not matched to a gene: 7. The CDR3 is CASRRGGQENTEAFF. CDR3 DNA sequence: TGCGCCAGCAGACGAGGGGGACAGGAGAACACTGAAGCTTTCTTT.

The chain uses TRBV18 and TRBJ1-3; D is undetermined. The CDR3 runs 15 residues. V was cut by 4 bases and J by 2 bases, with 12 bases left in between. Germline V CDR1 and CDR2: KGHSH, LQKENI. The CDR3 protein is CASSLTREAGNTIYF. The CDR3 DNA sequence: TGTGCCAGCTCACTGACTCGGGAAGCTGGAAACACCATATATTTT.

J is TRBJ1-5 and V is TRBV10-2; possibly TRBD1 for D (6 bases). V was shortened by 0 bases and J by 0 bases, with 18 bases between the two germline ends. The germline CDR1 and CDR2 sequences are WSHSY and SAAADI. The CDR3 sequence is 19 residues long. The CDR3 coding sequence is TGCGCCAGCAGTGAGTCCAAAGATAGGACAGTTTATAGCAATCAGCCCCAGCATTTT. Translation gives CASSESKDRTVYSNQPQHF.

The gene calls are TRBV15 and TRBJ1-2; D is unresolved. The CDR3 spans 12 residues. From germline, CDR1 is LNHNV and CDR2 YYDKDF (reference sequence). The V gene lost 5 bases and the J gene lost 2 bases, with 6 bases spanning the gap. The DNA for the CDR3 is TGTGCCACCAGCGAGGGAAACTATGGCTACACCTTC. Translated, it gives CATSEGNYGYTF.

This chain connects TRBV23-1 to TRBJ1-1; D not resolved. TRBV23-1 is given ORF status, its function remaining uncertain. This CDR3 contains 16 residues. Trimming cost V 9 bases and J 0 bases, with 20 bases left between them. Here the CDR3 DNA reads TGCGCCAGATGGCGGGGTGGAGGTTCGATGAACACTGAAGCTTTCTTT. It is translated as CARWRGGGSMNTEAFF.

The chain has TRBV9 and TRBJ1-1; D not certain. There are 15 residues in the CDR3. The V end was cut by 4 bases, the J end by 0 bases, with 13 bases between. Looked up from germline, CDR1 is SGDLS and CDR2 is YYNGEE. The CDR3 loop reads CASSPDPGVNTEAFF. The CDR3 nucleotides read TGTGCCAGCAGCCCCGACCCGGGAGTGAACACTGAAGCTTTCTTT.

The rearrangement links TRBV7-3 to TRBJ1-4; TRBD1 matches at 12 bases. This CDR3 region has 19 residues. Germline V gives CDR1 SGHTA, CDR2 FQGTGA. Trimming took 4 bases from V and 0 from J; bases not matched to a gene: 9. In nucleotides, the CDR3 is TGTGCCAGCAGCTCCCCCGGGACAGGGGGCGCCCCAACTAATGAAAAACTGTTTTTT. It codes for CASSSPGTGGAPTNEKLFF. The variable domain in full, with the rest retrieved from reference TRBV7-3 and TRBJ1-4, is GAGVSQTPSNKVTEKGKYVELRCDPISGHTALYWYRQSLGQGPEFLIYFQGTGAADDSGLPNDRFFAVRPEGSVSTLKIQRTERGDSAVYLCASSSPGTGGAPTNEKLFFGSGTQLSVL.

The chain couples TRBV7-2 to TRBJ1-1, with 8 bases identical to TRBD1. With 3 bases clipped from V and 5 bases from J, the junction kept 5 bases outside the gene matches. Germline V gene data show CDR1 as SGHTA and CDR2 as FQGNSA. The CDR3 totals 14 residues. The CDR3 protein is CASSFHQGATEAFF. In DNA form, the CDR3 reads TGTGCCAGCAGCTTCCACCAGGGGGCAACTGAAGCTTTCTTT.

This rearrangement joins TRBV7-9 to TRBJ2-1; 10 bases fit TRBD2. The germline CDR1 and CDR2 sequences are SEHNR and FQNEAQ (reference sequence). J was trimmed by 8 bases and V by 5 bases; bases with no gene match: 12. The CDR3 contains 16 residues. The CDR3 spells CASSRLGLAEGYEQFF. CDR3 DNA sequence: TGTGCCAGCAGCCGCCTCGGACTAGCGGAGGGCTATGAGCAGTTCTTC.

The rearrangement joins TRBV5-1 to TRBJ2-7; D may be TRBD2 (6 bases). The CDR3 totals 17 residues. CDR1 SGHRS and CDR2 YFSETQ come from the germline V gene. V lost 2 bases to trimming and J lost 1 base, with 19 bases between them. CDR3 nucleotide sequence: TGCGCCAGCAGCTTAAATACGCGGGGCTCGAATTCCTACGAGCAGTACTTC. Protein sequence: CASSLNTRGSNSYEQYF.

The chain joins TRBV9 to TRBJ2-6; a possible D gene is TRBD1 (7 bases). With 0 bases removed from V and 2 bases from J, the gap between germline ends came to 15 bases. The CDR3 extends over 18 amino acids. Germline V gives CDR1 SGDLS, CDR2 YYNGEE. The CDR3 nucleotides read TGTGCCAGCAGCGTAGATGGTGCAGGGGGGACTGGGGCCAACGTCCTGACTTTC. Its translation is CASSVDGAGGTGANVLTF.

This chain connects TRBV12-5 to TRBJ2-2, with 9 bases fitting TRBD1. Trimming at V came to 0 bases and at J to 3 bases, leaving 5 bases not matched to a gene. The CDR3 consists of 17 residues. Germline-derived CDR1 and CDR2 are LGHNT and FRNRAP. The CDR3 region has the DNA TGTGCTAGTGGTTTGGTAAGGACAGGGGAGGACACCGGGGAGCTGTTTTTT. Residues: CASGLVRTGEDTGELFF.

A single count supports this clone. The rearrangement links TRBV5-5 to TRBJ2-3; 7 bases map to TRBD1. Per germline, CDR1 SGHKS and CDR2 YYEKEE (reference sequence). V shed 3 bases, J shed 1 base, and the junction held 5 bases outside the gene matches. The CDR3 runs 15 residues. The CDR3 sequence is CASSYQGEGTDTQYF. The CDR3 DNA follows: TGTGCCAGCAGCTATCAGGGGGAAGGCACAGATACGCAGTATTTT.